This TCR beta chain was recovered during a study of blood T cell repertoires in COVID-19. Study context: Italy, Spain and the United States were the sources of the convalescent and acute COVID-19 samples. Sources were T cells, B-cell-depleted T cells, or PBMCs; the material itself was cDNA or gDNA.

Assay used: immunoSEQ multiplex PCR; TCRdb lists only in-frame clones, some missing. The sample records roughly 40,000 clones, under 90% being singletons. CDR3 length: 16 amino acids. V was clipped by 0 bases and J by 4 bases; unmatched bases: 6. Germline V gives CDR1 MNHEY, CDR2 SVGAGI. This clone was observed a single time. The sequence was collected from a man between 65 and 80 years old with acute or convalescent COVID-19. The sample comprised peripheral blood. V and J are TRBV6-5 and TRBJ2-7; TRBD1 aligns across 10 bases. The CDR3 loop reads CASSYSNPGQGYEQYF. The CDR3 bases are TGTGCCAGCAGTTACTCGAATCCGGGACAGGGGTACGAGCAGTACTTC.